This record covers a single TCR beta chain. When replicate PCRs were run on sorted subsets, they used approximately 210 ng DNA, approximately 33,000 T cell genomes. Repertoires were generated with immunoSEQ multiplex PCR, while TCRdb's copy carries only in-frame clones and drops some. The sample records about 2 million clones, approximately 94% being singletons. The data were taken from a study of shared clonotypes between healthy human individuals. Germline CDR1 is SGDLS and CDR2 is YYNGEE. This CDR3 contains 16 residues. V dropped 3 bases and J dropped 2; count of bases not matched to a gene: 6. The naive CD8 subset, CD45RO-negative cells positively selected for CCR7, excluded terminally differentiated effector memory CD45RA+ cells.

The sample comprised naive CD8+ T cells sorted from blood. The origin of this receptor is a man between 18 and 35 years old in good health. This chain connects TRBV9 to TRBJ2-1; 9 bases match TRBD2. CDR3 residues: CASSGAAGGPYNEQFF. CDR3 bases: TGTGCCAGCAGCGGGGCAGCGGGAGGCCCCTACAATGAGCAGTTCTTC.